Detailed here is one T cell receptor (beta chain). CDR3 length: 15 amino acids. With V trimmed by 4 bases and J by 12 bases, 17 bases remained unmatched. The germline gives CDR1 MNHEY, CDR2 SVGEGT. This sample was included in a study of blood T cell repertoires in COVID-19. Study overall: COVID-19 samples from acute and convalescent phases originated in the United States, Italy and Spain. T cells, B-cell-depleted T cells, or PBMCs supplied cDNA or gDNA.

Profiling relied on immunoSEQ multiplex PCR, and the TCRdb table lists in-frame clones only, not all of them. The table records 84,000 or so clones, 88% of them present only once. The rearrangement links TRBV6-2 or TRBV6-3 to TRBJ2-7; TRBD2 matches at 8 bases. This TCR was recovered from a man between 65 and 80 years old with acute or convalescent COVID-19. Sequencing was carried out using peripheral blood. CDR3 in amino acids: CASSSGLVVSSVMYF. For the CDR3, the DNA is TGTGCCAGCAGTTCGGGACTAGTCGTCTCGAGCGTAATGTACTTC.